These 25 T cell receptor beta chains share one sample of origin, sequenced in a study of blood T cells in healthy people across ages. The second PCR ran 7 to 11 cycles with a sample-barcoded 5' primer and J-beta primers. TCRdb independently ran MiXCR on the 5' RACE reads; one entry per CDR3 protein. This sample has some 900,000 distinct CDR3 sequences, with 40% to 60% found just once. Sequencing used blood. The receptors stem from a man aged 30 to 45 in good health.

This clonotype was seen just once. V is TRBV7-9 and J is TRBJ2-3; the D gene could be TRBD1 or TRBD2 (5 bases each). V dropped 3 bases and J dropped 0 bases, with 16 bases sitting between them. CDR3 length: 17 amino acids. CDR1 is SEHNR, CDR2 FQNEAQ, per germline (reference sequence). CDR3 bases: TGTGCCAGCAGCTTTCCCCAGGGAGTTGGGAGCACAGATACGCAGTATTTT. It yields the protein CASSFPQGVGSTDTQYF.

The chain links TRBV11-2 to TRBJ2-3; TRBD1 agrees at 7 bases. CDR1 is SGHAT and CDR2 is FQNNGV in the germline V gene. Losses at the gene ends were 1 base for V and 7 bases for J; bases not matched to a gene: 8. The CDR3 length is 15 residues. The CDR3 region is CASSLGVRGLNTQYF. CDR3 bases: TGTGCCAGCAGCTTAGGGGTGAGGGGGCTGAATACGCAGTATTTT.

V and J are TRBV28 and TRBJ2-1; a weak D match, TRBD1 (6 bases). The germline gives CDR1 MDHEN, CDR2 SYDVKM. Trimming removed 9 bases from V and 4 bases from J, with 19 bases in between. This CDR3 region has 15 residues. Here the CDR3 DNA reads TGTGCCAGTCTGGGGGACACCACCGAATACAATGAGCAGTTCTTC. Amino acid sequence: CASLGDTTEYNEQFF.

The CDR3 DNA reads as TGTGCCAGCAATGGGGGAGGGGGCAATCAGCCCCAGCATTTT. Its protein product is CASNGGGGNQPQHF. The chain recombines TRBV2 with TRBJ1-5; possible D gene TRBD1, 5 bases. The CDR3 contains 14 residues. Looked up from germline, CDR1 is SNHLY and CDR2 is FYNNEI. V lost 7 bases to trimming and J lost 2 bases, with 12 bases between them.

The rearrangement joins TRBV7-2 to TRBJ1-2; TRBD1 matches at 7 bases. Germline V CDR1 and CDR2: SGHTA, FQGNSA. This CDR3 has 15 amino acids. V trimming: 1 base; J trimming: 1 base; junction bases outside the gene matches: 3. CDR3 protein: CASSLGQGLNYGYTF. DNA for the CDR3: TGTGCCAGCAGCTTAGGACAGGGCCTTAACTATGGCTACACCTTC.

This clonotype was seen just once. A read error may produce the germline difference seen at one junction end. The chain recombines TRBV11-3 with TRBJ2-1; 8 bases fit TRBD2. The CDR3 contains 18 residues. The germline V gene has CDR1 SGHNT and CDR2 YENEEA. In DNA, the CDR3 is TGTGCCAGCAGCTCCGGGACTCGAAAGGGCGGGGGGACTTTAGAGCAGCTCTTC. Encoded protein: CASSSGTRKGGGTLEQLF. Full variable domain (rest looked up from reference TRBV11-3 and TRBJ2-1): EAGVVQSPRYKIIEKKQPVAFWCNPISGHNTLYWYLQNLGQGPELLIRYENEEAVDDSQLPKDRFSAERLKGVDSTLKIQPAELGDSAVYLCASSSGTRKGGGTLEQLFGPGTRLTVL.

This clonotype showed up just a few times. The J gene is TRBJ2-5, the V gene TRBV7-9, with a tentative D call TRBD1 (5 bases). The V end was cut by 5 bases, the J end by 5 bases, with 15 bases between. Germline values: CDR1 SEHNR, CDR2 FQNEAQ (reference sequence). CDR3 length: 14 amino acids. The CDR3 coding sequence is TGTGCCAGCAGCAAAGACAGTCTGTACGAGACCCAGTACTTC. Translating it yields CASSKDSLYETQYF.

The chain's CDR3 is CSVPSVVPYEQYF. The CDR3 nucleotides are TGCAGTGTCCCTAGCGTCGTCCCCTACGAGCAGTACTTC. The chain has TRBV20-1 and TRBJ2-7, with D possibly being TRBD2 (6 bases). The CDR3 loop spans 13 amino acids. V dropped 7 bases and J dropped 2 bases, with 15 bases sitting between them. Germline CDR1 reads DFQATT; CDR2 reads SNEGSKA (reference sequence).

In its sample, this clonotype was seen a few times. The CDR3 is CASSDQGNLNSPLHF. The CDR3, as DNA: TGTGCCAGCAGTGACCAGGGGAATCTTAATTCACCCCTCCACTTT. The gene calls are TRBV6-4 and TRBJ1-6, with D perhaps TRBD1 (6 bases). This CDR3 has 15 amino acids. Trimming pared 2 bases from V and 6 bases from J, leaving 11 bases between. Looked up from germline, CDR1 is MRHNA and CDR2 is SNTAGT.

This clonotype has a count of ten or more. This chain links TRBV30 with TRBJ1-4; TRBD1 aligns across 7 bases. V lost 3 bases and J lost 5; bases outside the gene matches: 9. The CDR3 covers 15 residues. Looked up from germline, CDR1 is GTSNPN and CDR2 is SVGIG (reference sequence). DNA of the CDR3: TGTGCCTGGAGAGTACCCGGAGGGGGCAATGAAAAACTGTTTTTT. Translated: CAWRVPGGGNEKLFF.

This chain connects TRBV7-7 to TRBJ2-3; 8 nucleotides agree with TRBD1. CDR3 size: 15 residues. Losses at the gene ends were 1 base for V and 4 bases for J; bases not matched to a gene: 4. The V gene's germline CDR1 is SSHAT and CDR2 FNYEAQ (reference sequence). The chain's CDR3 is CASSLGTGGPDTQYF. In DNA, the CDR3 is TGTGCCAGCAGCTTAGGTACAGGGGGACCAGATACGCAGTATTTT.

The table lists this clonotype with a few counts. The chain links TRBV6-6 to TRBJ2-2; the D gene is possibly TRBD2 (5 bases). The ends were cut back, 5 bases at V and 0 bases at J, with 13 bases in the middle. This CDR3 has 16 amino acids. Per the germline V gene, CDR1 is MNHNY and CDR2 is SVGAGI (reference sequence). The CDR3 reads CASSDPAGANTGELFF. The CDR3 region has the DNA TGTGCCAGCAGTGACCCCGCCGGGGCGAACACCGGGGAGCTGTTTTTT.

The V call is TRBV4-3, the J call TRBJ1-6; possible D gene TRBD1, 5 bases. This CDR3 contains 18 residues. CDR1 LGHNA and CDR2 YSLEER come from the germline V gene. V was pared by 0 bases and J by 6 bases, with 18 bases between. The CDR3 is CASSQDKGLTGPNSPLHF. CDR3 nucleotides: TGCGCCAGCAGCCAAGATAAGGGTTTAACAGGACCTAATTCACCCCTCCACTTT.

The chain uses TRBV7-3 and TRBJ2-1; no clear D. There are 13 residues in the CDR3. Per germline, CDR1 SGHTA and CDR2 FQGTGA. V lost 0 bases, J lost 9 bases, and 9 bases lay in between. As DNA, the CDR3 is TGTGCCAGCAGCTTAACCCAGCTGGCTGAGCAGTTCTTC. Translated, it gives CASSLTQLAEQFF.

The rearrangement uses TRBV4-2 and TRBJ1-6; a weak D match, TRBD1 (5 bases). Germline CDR1 reads LGHNA; CDR2 reads YNFKEQ. V was pared by 4 bases and J by 7 bases, with 20 bases between. The length of the CDR3 is 17 residues. The CDR3 nucleotides read TGTGCCAGCAGCCCCAGAACTGGAGGGGAAAAGAATTCACCCCTCCACTTT. Translated, it gives CASSPRTGGEKNSPLHF.

This clonotype has a handful of counts. The chain has TRBV4-2 and TRBJ2-2; the match to TRBD2 covers 7 bases. Per the germline V gene, CDR1 is LGHNA and CDR2 is YNFKEQ. Trimming took 0 bases from V and 4 from J; bases not matched to a gene: 8. This CDR3 contains 17 residues. CDR3: CASSQDLGAGSTGELFF. CDR3 DNA sequence: TGTGCCAGCAGCCAAGATCTGGGAGCGGGAAGCACCGGGGAGCTGTTTTTT.

J is TRBJ2-3 and V is TRBV12-3 or TRBV12-4; possibly TRBD1 or TRBD2 for D (5 bases each). The CDR3 consists of 13 residues. V lost 10 bases to trimming and J lost 2 bases, with 13 bases between them. CDR3 coding DNA: TGTGCCAACCGGGACCAAAACACAGATACGCAGTATTTT. It codes for CANRDQNTDTQYF.

The V gene is TRBV2, the J gene TRBJ2-6, with D perhaps matching TRBD1 (8 bases). CDR3 length: 16 residues. Per the germline V gene, CDR1 is SNHLY and CDR2 is FYNNEI. The ends were cut back, 10 bases at V and 1 base at J, with 17 bases in the middle. CDR3 in DNA: TGTGCCACAACAGGGGGGGCTTCGTCTGGGGCCAACGTCCTGACTTTC. It codes for CATTGGASSGANVLTF.

This clonotype was counted only a few times. The rearrangement links TRBV28 to TRBJ2-1, with 10 bases that match TRBD1. V shed 2 bases, J shed 4 bases, and the junction held 5 bases outside the gene matches. The germline CDR1 and CDR2 sequences are MDHEN and SYDVKM. The CDR3 has 16 amino acids. Written as DNA, the CDR3 is TGTGCCAGCAGTTTACCGGGACAGGGGCAATACAATGAGCAGTTCTTC. This gives the protein CASSLPGQGQYNEQFF.

This clonotype was seen more than once but under ten times. The rearrangement links TRBV15 to TRBJ1-1; D gene ambiguous. The CDR3 has 15 amino acids. Trimming took off 3 bases at V and 5 bases at J, with 16 bases between the two ends. From germline, CDR1 is LNHNV and CDR2 YYDKDF (reference sequence). CDR3 nucleotides: TGTGCCACCAGCAGTACCTTCGGCGGGAAAACTGAAGCTTTCTTT. Translated: CATSSTFGGKTEAFF.

V and J are TRBV6-1 and TRBJ2-4, with 9 bases fitting TRBD1. This CDR3 is 18 amino acids long. CDR1 and CDR2 (germline): MNHNS, SASEGT. Germline trimming cut 7 bases from V and 7 bases from J; bases unmatched to any gene: 20. CDR3 protein: CASIRIRDRVWSGNIQYF. Written as DNA, the CDR3 is TGTGCCAGCATCCGTATCCGGGACAGGGTTTGGAGTGGCAACATTCAGTACTTC.

The V gene is TRBV7-2, the J gene TRBJ2-7; 12 nucleotides agree with TRBD2. Trimming cost V 4 bases and J 6 bases; bases outside gene matches: 1. There are 13 residues in the CDR3. The germline CDR1 and CDR2 sequences are SGHTA and FQGNSA. The CDR3 nucleotides are TGTGCCAGCAGCTCGACTAGCGGGGGCGAGCAGTACTTC. Its protein is CASSSTSGGEQYF.

The V call is TRBV4-2, the J call TRBJ2-7; D is unresolved. Deletions cut 0 bases from V and 1 base from J, with 10 bases between. CDR3 length equals 15 residues. Germline V gene sequence: CDR1 LGHNA, CDR2 YNFKEQ. This chain's CDR3 is CASSQEGSLSYEQYF. DNA of the CDR3: TGTGCCAGCAGCCAAGAAGGTTCGCTTTCCTACGAGCAGTACTTC.

The chain combines TRBV10-3 with TRBJ1-5; D gene unclear. The CDR3 sequence is 14 residues long. Germline V gene lookup returns CDR1 ENHRY and CDR2 SYGVKD. Trimming shortened V by 2 bases and J by 4 bases, and 9 bases separated the two germline ends. Written as DNA, the CDR3 is TGTGCCATCAGTGAGAGGCAGCAAAATCAGCCCCAGCATTTT. Its translation: CAISERQQNQPQHF.

The genes are TRBV12-3 or TRBV12-4 and TRBJ2-5; 10 bases match TRBD1. J lost 11 bases, V lost 6 bases, and 12 bases had no gene match. CDR3 length: 14 residues. The CDR3 DNA sequence: TGTGCCAGCAGCCTCGGGACAGGGGCGGGTGAGCAGTACTTC. Translating it yields CASSLGTGAGEQYF.